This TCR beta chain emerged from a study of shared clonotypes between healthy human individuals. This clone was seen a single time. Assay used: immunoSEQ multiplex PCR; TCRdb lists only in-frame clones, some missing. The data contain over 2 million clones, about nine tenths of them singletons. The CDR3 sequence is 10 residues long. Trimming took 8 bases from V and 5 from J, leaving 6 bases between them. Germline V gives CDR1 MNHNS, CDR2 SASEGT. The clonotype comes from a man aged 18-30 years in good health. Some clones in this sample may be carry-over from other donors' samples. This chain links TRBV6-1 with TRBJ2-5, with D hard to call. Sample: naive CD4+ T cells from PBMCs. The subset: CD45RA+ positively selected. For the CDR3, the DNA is TGTGCCAGCCCGCGGGAGACCCAGTACTTC. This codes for CASPRETQYF.